This T cell receptor beta chain stems from a study of shared clonotypes between healthy human individuals. Overall study results and limits: For naive CD4 cells, approximately 4.8% of clonotypes were shared across a handful of donors.

The CDR3 covers 14 residues. In germline, CDR1 is SGHAT, CDR2 FQDESV (reference sequence). Trimming took 5 bases from V and 5 from J, leaving 13 bases between them. For this clone: As yet, its antigen is unknown.

Under the authors' procedure: ImmunoSEQ yielded junction-only sequences lacking quality scores, so filtering differed. Data came from immunoSEQ multiplex PCR; TCRdb stores just in-frame clones and leaves some out. For V, J and clone size, that table is used; D and trimming come from the DNA. The sample carries some 2.1 million clones, about 94% recorded once. Cells designated naive CD8 were CD45RO-negative and were positively selected for CCR7, with terminally differentiated effector memory CD45RA+ cells excluded. Sequenced material: naive CD8+ T cells sorted from blood. The rearrangement joins TRBV11-1 to TRBJ2-1; a possible D gene is TRBD2 (5 bases). This sequence originates from a man aged 18 to 29 in good health. CDR3 protein: CASSHLPEDNEQFF. The CDR3 nucleotides read TGTGCCAGCAGCCACCTGCCGGAGGACAATGAGCAGTTCTTC. The complete variable domain, with remaining parts taken from reference TRBV11-1 and TRBJ2-1, reads EAEVAQSPRYKITEKSQAVAFWCDPISGHATLYWYRQILGQGPELLVQFQDESVVDDSQLPKDRFSAERLKGVDSTLKIQPAELGDSAMYLCASSHLPEDNEQFFGPGTRLTVL.